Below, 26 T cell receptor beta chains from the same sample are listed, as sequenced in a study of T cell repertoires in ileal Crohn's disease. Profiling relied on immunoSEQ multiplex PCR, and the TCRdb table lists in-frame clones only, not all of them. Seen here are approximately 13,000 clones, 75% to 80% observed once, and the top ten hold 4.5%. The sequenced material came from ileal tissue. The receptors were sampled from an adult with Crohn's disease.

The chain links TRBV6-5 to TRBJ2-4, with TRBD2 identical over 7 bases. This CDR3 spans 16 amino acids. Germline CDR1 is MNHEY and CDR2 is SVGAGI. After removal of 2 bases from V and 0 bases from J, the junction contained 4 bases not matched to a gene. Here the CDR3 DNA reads TGTGCCAGCAGTTACGGGAGGGCGCAAGCCAAAAACATTCAGTACTTC. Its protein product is CASSYGRAQAKNIQYF.

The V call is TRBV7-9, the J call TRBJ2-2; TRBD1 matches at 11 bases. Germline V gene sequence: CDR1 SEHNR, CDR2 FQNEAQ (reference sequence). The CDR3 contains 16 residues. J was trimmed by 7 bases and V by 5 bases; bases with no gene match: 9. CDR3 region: CASSPRTGGYNGELFF. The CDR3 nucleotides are TGTGCCAGCAGCCCCCGGACAGGGGGCTATAACGGGGAGCTGTTTTTT.

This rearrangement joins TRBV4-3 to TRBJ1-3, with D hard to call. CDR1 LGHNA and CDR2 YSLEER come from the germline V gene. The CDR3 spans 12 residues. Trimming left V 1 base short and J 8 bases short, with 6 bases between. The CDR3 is CASSQGPYTIYF. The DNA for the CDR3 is TGCGCCAGCAGCCAAGGGCCTTACACCATATATTTT.

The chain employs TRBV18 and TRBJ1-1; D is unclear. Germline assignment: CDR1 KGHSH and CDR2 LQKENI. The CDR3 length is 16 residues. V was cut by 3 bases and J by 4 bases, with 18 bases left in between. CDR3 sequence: CASSPRVGHEGTEAFF. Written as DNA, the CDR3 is TGTGCCAGCTCACCTCGGGTGGGTCATGAAGGCACTGAAGCTTTCTTT.

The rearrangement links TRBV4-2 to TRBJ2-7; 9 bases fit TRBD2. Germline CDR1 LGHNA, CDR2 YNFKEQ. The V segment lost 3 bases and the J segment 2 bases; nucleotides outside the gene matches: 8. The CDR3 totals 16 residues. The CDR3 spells CASSHTRRGGAYEQYF. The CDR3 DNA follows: TGTGCCAGCAGCCACACCCGGCGCGGGGGGGCCTACGAGCAGTACTTC.

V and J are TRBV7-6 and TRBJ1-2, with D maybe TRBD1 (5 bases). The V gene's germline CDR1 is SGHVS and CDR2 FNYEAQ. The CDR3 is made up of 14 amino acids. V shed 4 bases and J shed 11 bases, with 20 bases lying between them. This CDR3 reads CASSSLLGGSLYTF. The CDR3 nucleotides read TGTGCCAGCAGCTCCTTGTTGGGGGGATCCCTTTACACCTTC.

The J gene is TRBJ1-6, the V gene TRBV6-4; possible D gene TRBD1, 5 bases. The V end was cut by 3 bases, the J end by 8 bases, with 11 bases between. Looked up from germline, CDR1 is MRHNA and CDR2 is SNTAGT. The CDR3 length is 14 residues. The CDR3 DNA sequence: TGTGCCAGCAGTGAGGAGGGGTGGGATTCACCCCTCCACTTT. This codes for CASSEEGWDSPLHF.

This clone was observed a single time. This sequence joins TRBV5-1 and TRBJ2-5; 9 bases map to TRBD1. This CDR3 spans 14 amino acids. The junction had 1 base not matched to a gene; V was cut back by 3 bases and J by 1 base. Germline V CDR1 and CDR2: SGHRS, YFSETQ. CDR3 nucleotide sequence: TGCGCCAGCAGCTGGGGACAGGGCCAAGAGACCCAGTACTTC. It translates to CASSWGQGQETQYF.

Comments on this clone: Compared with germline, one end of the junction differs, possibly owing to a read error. The CDR3 DNA follows: TGTGCTAGCAGCTGGGGGGGGGAAAATGAGCAGTTCTTC. This encodes CASSWGGENEQFF. The chain combines TRBV7-7 with TRBJ2-1; 7 nucleotides match TRBD2. Germline CDR1 and CDR2: SSHAT and FNYEAQ (reference sequence). The CDR3 runs to 13 residues.

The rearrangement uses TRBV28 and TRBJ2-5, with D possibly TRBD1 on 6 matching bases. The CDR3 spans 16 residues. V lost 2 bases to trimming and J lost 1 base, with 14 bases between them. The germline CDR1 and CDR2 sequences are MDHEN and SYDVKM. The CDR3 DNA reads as TGTGCCAGCAGTTTAGGGCAGGGGCACCTCCAAGAGACCCAGTACTTC. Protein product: CASSLGQGHLQETQYF.

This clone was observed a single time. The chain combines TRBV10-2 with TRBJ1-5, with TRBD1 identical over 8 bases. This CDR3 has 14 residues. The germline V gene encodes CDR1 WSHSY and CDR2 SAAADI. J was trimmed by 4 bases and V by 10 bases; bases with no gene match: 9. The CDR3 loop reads CATSDRAENQPQHF. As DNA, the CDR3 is TGCGCCACCTCGGACAGGGCCGAAAATCAGCCCCAGCATTTT.

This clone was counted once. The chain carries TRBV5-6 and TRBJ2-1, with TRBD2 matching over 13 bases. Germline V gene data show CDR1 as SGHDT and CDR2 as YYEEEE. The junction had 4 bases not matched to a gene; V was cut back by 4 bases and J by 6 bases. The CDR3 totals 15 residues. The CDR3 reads CASSPGTSGVNEQFF. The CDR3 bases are TGTGCCAGCAGCCCCGGGACTAGCGGGGTCAATGAGCAGTTCTTC. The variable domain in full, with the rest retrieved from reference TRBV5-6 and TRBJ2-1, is DAGVTQSPTHLIKTRGQQVTLRCSPKSGHDTVSWYQQALGQGPQFIFQYYEEEERQRGNFPDRFSGHQFPNYSSELNVNALLLGDSALYLCASSPGTSGVNEQFFGPGTRLTVL.

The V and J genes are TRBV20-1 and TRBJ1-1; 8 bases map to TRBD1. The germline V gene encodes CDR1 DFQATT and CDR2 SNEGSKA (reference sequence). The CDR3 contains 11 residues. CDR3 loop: CRSTGQGRAFF. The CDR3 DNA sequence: TGCAGATCGACAGGACAGGGTAGAGCTTTCTTT.

CDR3 amino acids: CASSLEPGGVDEQYF. The CDR3 DNA reads TGCGCCAGCAGCTTGGAGCCAGGGGGAGTCGACGAGCAGTACTTC. The chain is built from TRBV5-1 and TRBJ2-7; 7 positions match TRBD1. The V gene end was trimmed by 0 bases and the J gene end by 5 bases; junction bases not matched to a gene: 8. This CDR3 is built from 15 residues. Germline V gene sequence: CDR1 SGHRS, CDR2 YFSETQ. The full variable domain, in which reference TRBV5-1 and TRBJ2-7 provide the parts outside the CDR3, is KAGVTQTPRYLIKTRGQQVTLSCSPISGHRSVSWYQQTPGQGLQFLFEYFSETQRNKGNFPGRFSGRQFSNSRSEMNVSTLELGDSALYLCASSLEPGGVDEQYFGPGTRLTVT.

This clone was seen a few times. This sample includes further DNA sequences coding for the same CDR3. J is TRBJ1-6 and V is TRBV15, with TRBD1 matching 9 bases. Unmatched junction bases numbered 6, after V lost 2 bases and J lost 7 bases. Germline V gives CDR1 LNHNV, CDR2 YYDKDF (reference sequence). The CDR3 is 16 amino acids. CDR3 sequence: CATSRLGTGTNSPLHF. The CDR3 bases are TGTGCCACCAGCAGACTCGGGACAGGGACAAATTCACCCCTCCACTTT.

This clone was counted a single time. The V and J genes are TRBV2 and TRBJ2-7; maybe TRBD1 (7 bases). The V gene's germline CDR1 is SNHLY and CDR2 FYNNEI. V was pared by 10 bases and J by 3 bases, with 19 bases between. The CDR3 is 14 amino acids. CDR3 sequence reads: CATVRGDLSYEQYF. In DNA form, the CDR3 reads TGTGCCACCGTCAGGGGGGATTTGAGCTACGAGCAGTACTTC.

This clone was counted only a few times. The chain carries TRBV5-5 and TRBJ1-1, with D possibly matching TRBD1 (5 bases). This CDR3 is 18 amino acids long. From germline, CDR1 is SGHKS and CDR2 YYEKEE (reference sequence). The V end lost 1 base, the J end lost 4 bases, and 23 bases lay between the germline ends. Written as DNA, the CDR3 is TGTGCCAGCAGCTTGCGAGGCGACAGTCGCCCCGGGAGCACTGAAGCTTTCTTT. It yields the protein CASSLRGDSRPGSTEAFF.

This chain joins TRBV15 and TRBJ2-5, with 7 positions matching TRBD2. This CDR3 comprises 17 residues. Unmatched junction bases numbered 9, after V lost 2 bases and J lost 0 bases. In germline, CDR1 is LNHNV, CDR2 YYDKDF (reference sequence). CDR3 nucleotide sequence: TGTGCCACCAGCAGACCTCGAGCGGGGCTGTACCAAGAGACCCAGTACTTC. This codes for CATSRPRAGLYQETQYF.

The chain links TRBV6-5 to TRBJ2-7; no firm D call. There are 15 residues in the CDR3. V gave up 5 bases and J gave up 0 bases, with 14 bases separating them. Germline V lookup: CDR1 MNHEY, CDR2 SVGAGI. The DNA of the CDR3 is TGTGCCAGCAGTCCCGGCGGAACGGCCTCCTACGAGCAGTACTTC. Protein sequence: CASSPGGTASYEQYF.

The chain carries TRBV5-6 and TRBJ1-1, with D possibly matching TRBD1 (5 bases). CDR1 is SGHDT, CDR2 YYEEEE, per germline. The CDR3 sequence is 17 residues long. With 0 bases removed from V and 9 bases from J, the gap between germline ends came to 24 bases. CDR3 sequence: CASSLGRQGLVRTQAFF. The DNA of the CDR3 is TGTGCCAGCAGCTTGGGTCGGCAGGGCTTAGTTCGGACACAAGCTTTCTTT.

The CDR3 nucleotides read TGTGCCACCAGCAGAAACCGGGTTCGGGGGACTGAAGCTTTCTTT. It specifies CATSRNRVRGTEAFF. This rearrangement joins TRBV15 to TRBJ1-1; possible D gene TRBD1, 5 bases. CDR3 length: 15 amino acids. The V and J ends lost 2 bases and 5 bases respectively, with 15 bases between them. The V gene's germline CDR1 is LNHNV and CDR2 YYDKDF (reference sequence).

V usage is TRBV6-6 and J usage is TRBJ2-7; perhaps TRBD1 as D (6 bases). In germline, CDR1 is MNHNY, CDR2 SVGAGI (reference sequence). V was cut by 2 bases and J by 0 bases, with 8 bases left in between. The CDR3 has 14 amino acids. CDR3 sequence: CASSYQDSSYEQYF. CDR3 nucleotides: TGTGCCAGCAGTTACCAGGACAGCTCCTACGAGCAGTACTTC.

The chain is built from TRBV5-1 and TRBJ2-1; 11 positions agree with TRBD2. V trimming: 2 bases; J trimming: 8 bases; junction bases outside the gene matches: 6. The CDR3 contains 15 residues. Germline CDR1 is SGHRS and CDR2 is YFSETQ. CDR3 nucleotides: TGCGCCAGCAGCTTTTCGACTAGCGGGGTTTATGAGCAGTTCTTC. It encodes CASSFSTSGVYEQFF.

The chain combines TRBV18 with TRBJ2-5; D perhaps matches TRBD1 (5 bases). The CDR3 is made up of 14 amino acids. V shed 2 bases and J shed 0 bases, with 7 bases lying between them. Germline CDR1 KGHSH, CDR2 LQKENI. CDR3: CASSPGAYQETQYF. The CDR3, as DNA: TGTGCCAGCTCACCAGGGGCGTACCAAGAGACCCAGTACTTC.

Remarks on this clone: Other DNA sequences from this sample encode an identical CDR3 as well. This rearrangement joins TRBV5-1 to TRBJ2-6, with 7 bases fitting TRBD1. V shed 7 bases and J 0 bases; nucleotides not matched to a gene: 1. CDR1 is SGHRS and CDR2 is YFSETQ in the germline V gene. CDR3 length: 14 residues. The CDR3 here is CASRDSSGANVLTF. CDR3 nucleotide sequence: TGCGCCAGCCGGGACAGCTCTGGGGCCAACGTCCTGACTTTC.

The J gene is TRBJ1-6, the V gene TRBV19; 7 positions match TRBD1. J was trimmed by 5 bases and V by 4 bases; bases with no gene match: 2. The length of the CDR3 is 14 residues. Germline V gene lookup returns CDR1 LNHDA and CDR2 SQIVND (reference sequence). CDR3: CASSRQGNNSPLHF. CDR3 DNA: TGTGCCAGTAGTAGACAGGGCAATAATTCACCCCTCCACTTT.